Below, 4 T cell receptor beta chains from the same sample are listed, as sequenced in a study of shared clonotypes between healthy human individuals. Libraries were prepared by immunoSEQ multiplex PCR; TCRdb keeps only in-frame clonotypes and omits some of them. The data contain roughly 1 million clones, approximately 80% of them singletons. The sequencing sample was made of memory CD4+ T cells from PBMCs. Subset indicated: CD45RA-negative fraction. These TCRs come from a man younger than 35 in good health. Some clones in this sample may be carry-over from other donors' samples.

The J gene is TRBJ2-7, the V gene TRBV4-2; D not certain. Trimming removed 1 base from V and 2 bases from J, with 12 bases in between. In germline, CDR1 is LGHNA, CDR2 YNFKEQ. CDR3 length: 15 amino acids. This CDR3 reads CASSQARARAYEQYF. CDR3 nucleotide sequence: TGTGCCAGCAGCCAAGCTCGAGCAAGAGCCTACGAGCAGTACTTC.

This chain connects TRBV11-2 to TRBJ1-2, with 7 bases aligning to TRBD1. The CDR3 sequence is 13 residues long. V dropped 4 bases and J dropped 7; count of bases not matched to a gene: 6. Per germline, CDR1 SGHAT and CDR2 FQNNGV. CDR3 in amino acids: CASSWGQGGGYTF. In DNA form, the CDR3 reads TGTGCCAGCAGCTGGGGCCAGGGGGGTGGCTACACCTTC.

This clone was recorded at least ten times. J is TRBJ1-5 and V is TRBV28, with TRBD1 matching 8 bases. Germline V gene sequence: CDR1 MDHEN, CDR2 SYDVKM. The CDR3 loop spans 15 amino acids. J lost 3 bases, V lost 5 bases, and 6 bases had no gene match. CDR3 residues: CASSPTTGANQPQHF. CDR3 coding DNA: TGTGCCAGCAGTCCTACGACAGGGGCCAATCAGCCCCAGCATTTT. Drawing the rest from reference TRBV28 and TRBJ1-5, the complete variable domain is DVKVTQSSRYLVKRTGEKVFLECVQDMDHENMFWYRQDPGLGLRLIYFSYDVKMKEKGDIPEGYSVSREKKERFSLILESASTNQTSMYLCASSPTTGANQPQHFGDGTRLSIL.

This clone appeared a few times. At the DNA level, this CDR3 is encoded by other sequences in the same sample as well. This chain joins TRBV11-3 and TRBJ1-1; D is ambiguous. The V and J ends lost 0 bases and 1 base respectively, with 3 bases between them. In germline, CDR1 is SGHNT, CDR2 YENEEA. The CDR3 runs 13 residues. The chain's CDR3 is CASSLDSNTEAFF. In nucleotides, the CDR3 is TGTGCCAGCAGCTTAGACTCGAACACTGAAGCTTTCTTT.